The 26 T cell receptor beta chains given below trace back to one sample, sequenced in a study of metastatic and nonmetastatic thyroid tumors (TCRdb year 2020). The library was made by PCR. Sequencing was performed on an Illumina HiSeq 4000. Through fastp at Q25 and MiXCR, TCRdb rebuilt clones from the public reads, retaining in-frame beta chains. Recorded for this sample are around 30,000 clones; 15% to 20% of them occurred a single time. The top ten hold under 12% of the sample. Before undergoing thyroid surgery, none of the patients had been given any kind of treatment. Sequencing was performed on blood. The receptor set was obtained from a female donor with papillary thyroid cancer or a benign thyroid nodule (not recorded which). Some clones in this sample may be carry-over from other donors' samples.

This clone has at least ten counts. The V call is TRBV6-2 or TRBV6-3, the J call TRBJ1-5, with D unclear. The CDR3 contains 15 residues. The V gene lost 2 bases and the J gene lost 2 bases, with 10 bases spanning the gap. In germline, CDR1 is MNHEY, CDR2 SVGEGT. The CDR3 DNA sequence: TGTGCCAGCAGTTACGGGTTTTCGGGCAATCAGCCCCAGCATTTT. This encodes CASSYGFSGNQPQHF.

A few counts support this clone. Here the CDR3 DNA reads TGTGCCAGCACCGAGGGACAGAAGCACGAGCAGTACTTC. The encoded protein is CASTEGQKHEQYF. The V call is TRBV6-4, the J call TRBJ2-7; 7 bases line up with TRBD1. V lost 7 bases, J lost 5 bases, and 8 bases stayed unmatched. Germline V lookup: CDR1 MRHNA, CDR2 SNTAGT. The CDR3 runs 13 residues.

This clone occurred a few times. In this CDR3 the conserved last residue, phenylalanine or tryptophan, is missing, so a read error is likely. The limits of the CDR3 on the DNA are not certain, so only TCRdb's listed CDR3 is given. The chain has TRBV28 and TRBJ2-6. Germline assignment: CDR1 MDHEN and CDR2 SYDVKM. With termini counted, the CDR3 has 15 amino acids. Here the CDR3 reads CASSLQVSGANVLTL.

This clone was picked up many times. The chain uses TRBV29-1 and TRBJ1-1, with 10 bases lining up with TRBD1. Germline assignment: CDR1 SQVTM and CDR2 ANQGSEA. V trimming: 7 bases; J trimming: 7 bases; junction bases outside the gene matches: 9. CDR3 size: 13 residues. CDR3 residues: CSGDRGPGGEAFF. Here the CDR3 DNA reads TGCAGCGGTGACAGGGGGCCTGGTGGTGAAGCTTTCTTT.

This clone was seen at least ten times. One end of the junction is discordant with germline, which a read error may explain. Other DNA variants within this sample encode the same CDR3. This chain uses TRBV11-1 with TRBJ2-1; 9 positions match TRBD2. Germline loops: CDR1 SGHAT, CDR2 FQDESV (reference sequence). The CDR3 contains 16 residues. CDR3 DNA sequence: TGTGCTAGCAGCGCGATAGCGGGAGACACCTACAATGAGCAGTTCTTC. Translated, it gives CASSAIAGDTYNEQFF.

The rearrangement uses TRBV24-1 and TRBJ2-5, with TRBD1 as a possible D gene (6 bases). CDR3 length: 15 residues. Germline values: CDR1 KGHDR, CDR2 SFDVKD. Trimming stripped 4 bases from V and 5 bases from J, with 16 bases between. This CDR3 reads CATSDPQSGDETQYF. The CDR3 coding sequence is TGTGCCACCAGTGACCCTCAATCAGGGGACGAGACCCAGTACTTC.

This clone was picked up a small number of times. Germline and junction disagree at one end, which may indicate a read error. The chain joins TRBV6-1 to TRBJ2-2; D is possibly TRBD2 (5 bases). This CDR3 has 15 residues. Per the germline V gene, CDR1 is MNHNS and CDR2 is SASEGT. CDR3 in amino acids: CASSEGQVVTGDLFF. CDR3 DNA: TGTGCCAGCAGTGAAGGTCAGGTAGTCACCGGGGATCTGTTTTTT.

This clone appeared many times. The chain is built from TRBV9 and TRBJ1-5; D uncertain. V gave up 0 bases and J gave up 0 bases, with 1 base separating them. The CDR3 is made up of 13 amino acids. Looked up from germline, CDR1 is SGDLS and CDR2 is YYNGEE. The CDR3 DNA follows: TGTGCCAGCAGCGTAGGTAGCAATCAGCCCCAGCATTTT. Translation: CASSVGSNQPQHF.

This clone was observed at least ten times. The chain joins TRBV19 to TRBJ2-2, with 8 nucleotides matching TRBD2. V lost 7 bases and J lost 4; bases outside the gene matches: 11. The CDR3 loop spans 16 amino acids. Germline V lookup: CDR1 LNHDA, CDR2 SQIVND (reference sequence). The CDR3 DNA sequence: TGTGCCAGTACCCATGCCGGGGGGGTCAGCACCGGGGAGCTGTTTTTT. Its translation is CASTHAGGVSTGELFF.

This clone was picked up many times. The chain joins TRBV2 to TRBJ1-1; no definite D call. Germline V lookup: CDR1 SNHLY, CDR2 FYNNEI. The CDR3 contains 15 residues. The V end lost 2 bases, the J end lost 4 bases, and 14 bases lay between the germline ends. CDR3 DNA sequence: TGTGCCAGCAGTGAAATCGGGGAACGAGGCACTGAAGCTTTCTTT. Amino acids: CASSEIGERGTEAFF.

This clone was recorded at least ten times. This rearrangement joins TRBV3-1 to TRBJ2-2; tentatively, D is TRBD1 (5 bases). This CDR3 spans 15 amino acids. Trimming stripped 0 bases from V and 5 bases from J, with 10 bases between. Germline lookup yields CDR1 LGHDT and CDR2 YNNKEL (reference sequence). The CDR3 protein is CASSQEGAGTGELFF. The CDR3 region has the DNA TGTGCCAGCAGCCAAGAAGGAGCAGGGACCGGGGAGCTGTTTTTT.

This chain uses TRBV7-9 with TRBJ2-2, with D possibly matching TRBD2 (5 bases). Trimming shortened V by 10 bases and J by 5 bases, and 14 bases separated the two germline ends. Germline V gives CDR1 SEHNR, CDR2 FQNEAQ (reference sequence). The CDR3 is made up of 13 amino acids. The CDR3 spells CANTHRGTGELFF. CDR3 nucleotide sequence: TGTGCCAACACCCACCGGGGAACCGGGGAGCTGTTTTTT.

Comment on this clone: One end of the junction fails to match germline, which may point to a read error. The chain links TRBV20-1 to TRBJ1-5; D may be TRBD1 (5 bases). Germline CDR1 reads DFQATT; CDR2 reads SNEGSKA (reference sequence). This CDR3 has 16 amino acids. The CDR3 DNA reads TGCAGTGCCCTCCCCGGGGCGGCAAGTGTCGATCATCCCCAGCATTTT. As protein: CSALPGAASVDHPQHF.

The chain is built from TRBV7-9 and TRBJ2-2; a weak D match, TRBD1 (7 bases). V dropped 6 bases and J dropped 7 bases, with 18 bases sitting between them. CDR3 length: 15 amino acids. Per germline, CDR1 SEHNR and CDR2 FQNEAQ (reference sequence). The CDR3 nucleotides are TGTGCCAGCAGGCTGACAGGGACTTCTGGCGGGGAGCTGTTTTTT. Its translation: CASRLTGTSGGELFF.

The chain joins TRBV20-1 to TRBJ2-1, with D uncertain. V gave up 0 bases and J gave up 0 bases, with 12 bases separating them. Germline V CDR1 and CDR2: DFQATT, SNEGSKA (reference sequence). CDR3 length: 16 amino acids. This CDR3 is CSARDLVQSSYNEQFF. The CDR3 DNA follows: TGCAGTGCTAGAGATCTGGTGCAAAGCTCCTACAATGAGCAGTTCTTC.

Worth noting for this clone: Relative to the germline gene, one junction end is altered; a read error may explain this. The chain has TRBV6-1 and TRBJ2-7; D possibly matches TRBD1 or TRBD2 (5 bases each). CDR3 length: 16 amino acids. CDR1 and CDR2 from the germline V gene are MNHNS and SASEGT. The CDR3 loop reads CASRHPNGLWGRGLGF. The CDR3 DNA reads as TGTGCCAGCAGGCACCCCAACGGCTTGTGGGGTCGGGGCCTTGGGTTC.

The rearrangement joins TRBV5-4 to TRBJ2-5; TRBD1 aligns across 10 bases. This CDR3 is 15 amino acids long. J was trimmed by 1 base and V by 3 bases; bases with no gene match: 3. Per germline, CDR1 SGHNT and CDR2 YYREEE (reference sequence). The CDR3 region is CASSSRQGAQETQYF. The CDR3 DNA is TGTGCCAGCAGCTCGAGACAGGGGGCCCAAGAGACCCAGTACTTC.

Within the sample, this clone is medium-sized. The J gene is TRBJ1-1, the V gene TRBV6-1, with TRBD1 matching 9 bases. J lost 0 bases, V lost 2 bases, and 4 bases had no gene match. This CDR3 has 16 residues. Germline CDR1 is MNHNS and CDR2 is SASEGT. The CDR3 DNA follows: TGTGCCAGCAGTGAATCGACAGGGGGAATGAACACTGAAGCTTTCTTT. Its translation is CASSESTGGMNTEAFF.

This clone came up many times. The CDR3 here is CASSIARPQDTQYF. The DNA of the CDR3 is TGTGCCAGTAGTATAGCCCGGCCCCAGGATACGCAGTATTTT. V is TRBV19 and J is TRBJ2-3, with D uncertain. The CDR3 is made up of 14 amino acids. Trimming removed 1 base from V and 6 bases from J, with 11 bases in between. CDR1 is LNHDA and CDR2 is SQIVND in the germline V gene (reference sequence).

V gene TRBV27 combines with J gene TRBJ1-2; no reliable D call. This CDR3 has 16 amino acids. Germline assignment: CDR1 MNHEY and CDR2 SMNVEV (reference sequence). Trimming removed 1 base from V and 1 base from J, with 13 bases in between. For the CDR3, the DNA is TGTGCCAGCAGTTTATTGAGGGCAGAGAGTAACTATGGCTACACCTTC. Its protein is CASSLLRAESNYGYTF.

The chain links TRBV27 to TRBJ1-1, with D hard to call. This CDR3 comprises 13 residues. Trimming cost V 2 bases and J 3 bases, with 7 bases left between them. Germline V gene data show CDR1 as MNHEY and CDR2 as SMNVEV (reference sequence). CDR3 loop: CASSLRKDTEAFF. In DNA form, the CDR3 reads TGTGCCAGCAGTTTAAGAAAGGACACTGAAGCTTTCTTT.

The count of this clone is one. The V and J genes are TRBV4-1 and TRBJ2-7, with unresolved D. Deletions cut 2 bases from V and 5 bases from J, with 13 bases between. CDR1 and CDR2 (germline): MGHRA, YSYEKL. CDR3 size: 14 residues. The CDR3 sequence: CASSQRVSPHEQYF. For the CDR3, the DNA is TGCGCCAGCAGCCAAAGAGTCAGTCCACACGAGCAGTACTTC.

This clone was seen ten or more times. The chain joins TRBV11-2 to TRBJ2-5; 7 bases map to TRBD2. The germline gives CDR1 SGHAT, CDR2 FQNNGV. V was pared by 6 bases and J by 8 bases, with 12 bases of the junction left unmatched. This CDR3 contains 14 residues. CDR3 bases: TGTGCCAGCAGACAAGTGGGGGGGTTCGCTACCCAGTACTTC. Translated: CASRQVGGFATQYF.

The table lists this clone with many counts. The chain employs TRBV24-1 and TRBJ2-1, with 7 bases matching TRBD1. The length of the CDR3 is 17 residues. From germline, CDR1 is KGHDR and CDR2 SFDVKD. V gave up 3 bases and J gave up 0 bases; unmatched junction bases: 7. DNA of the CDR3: TGTGCCACCAGTGATCCCGACAGGGACGCCTCCTACAATGAGCAGTTCTTC. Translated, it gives CATSDPDRDASYNEQFF.

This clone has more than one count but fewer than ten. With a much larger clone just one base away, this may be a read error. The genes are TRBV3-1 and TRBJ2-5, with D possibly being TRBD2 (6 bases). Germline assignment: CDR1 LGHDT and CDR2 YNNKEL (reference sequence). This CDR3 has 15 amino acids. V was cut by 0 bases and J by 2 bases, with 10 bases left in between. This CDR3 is CASSQDSGRQETQYF. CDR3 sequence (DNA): TGTGCCAGCAGCCAAGACAGCGGGCGTCAAGAGACCCAGTACTTC.

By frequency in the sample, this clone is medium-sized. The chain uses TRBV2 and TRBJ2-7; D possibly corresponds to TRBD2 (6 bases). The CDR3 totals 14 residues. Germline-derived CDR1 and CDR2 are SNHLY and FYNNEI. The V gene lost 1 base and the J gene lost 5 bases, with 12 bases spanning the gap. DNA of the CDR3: TGTGCCAGCAGTGAAGGGGGAGGTGTTGACGAGCAGTACTTC. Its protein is CASSEGGGVDEQYF.